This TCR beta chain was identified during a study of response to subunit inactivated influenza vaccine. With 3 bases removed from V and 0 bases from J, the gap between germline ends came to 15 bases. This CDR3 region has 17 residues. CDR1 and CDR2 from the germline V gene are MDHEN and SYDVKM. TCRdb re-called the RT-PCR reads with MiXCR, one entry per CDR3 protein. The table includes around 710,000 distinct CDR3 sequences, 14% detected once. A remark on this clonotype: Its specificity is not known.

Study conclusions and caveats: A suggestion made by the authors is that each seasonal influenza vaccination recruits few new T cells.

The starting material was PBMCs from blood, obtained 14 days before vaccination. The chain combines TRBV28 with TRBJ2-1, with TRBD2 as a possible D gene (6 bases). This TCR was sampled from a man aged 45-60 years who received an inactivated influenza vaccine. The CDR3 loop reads CASSLGGIAASYNEQFF. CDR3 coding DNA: TGTGCCAGCAGTTTGGGGGGAATAGCGGCCTCCTACAATGAGCAGTTCTTC.